These 22 T cell receptor beta chains were sequenced from one sample in a study of T cell changes during pregnancy in multiple sclerosis. Sequencing was performed with immunoSEQ multiplex PCR; in TCRdb, only in-frame clones are kept and a portion is missing. This table holds some 80,000 clones, roughly nine tenths found once. The sequenced sample was peripheral blood, obtained in the first trimester of pregnancy. The receptors derive from a female donor with multiple sclerosis, enrolled in a pregnancy study.

The chain joins TRBV30 to TRBJ2-7; 9 positions agree with TRBD1. CDR1 is GTSNPN and CDR2 is SVGIG in the germline V gene (reference sequence). The CDR3 runs 14 residues. Unmatched junction bases numbered 5, after V lost 3 bases and J lost 2 bases. The CDR3 loop reads CAWRDRDRAYEQYF. CDR3 coding DNA: TGTGCCTGGAGGGACCGGGACAGGGCCTACGAGCAGTACTTC.

The genes are TRBV4-2 and TRBJ2-7, with TRBD2 matching over 10 bases. Germline V gives CDR1 LGHNA, CDR2 YNFKEQ. V was clipped by 5 bases and J by 6 bases; unmatched bases: 7. CDR3 length: 14 residues. DNA of the CDR3: TGTGCCAGCAGCGAAAGCGGGAGGGCCACCGAGCAGTACTTC. Translating gives CASSESGRATEQYF.

This sequence joins TRBV5-1 and TRBJ2-3; D is perhaps TRBD1 (5 bases). Deletions cut 0 bases from V and 0 bases from J, with 8 bases between. CDR1 and CDR2 from the germline V gene are SGHRS and YFSETQ. This CDR3 spans 15 amino acids. CDR3 bases: TGCGCCAGCAGCTTGGGACAGTCTAGCACAGATACGCAGTATTTT. Translated: CASSLGQSSTDTQYF.

The sample holds one count of this clone. J is TRBJ2-3 and V is TRBV7-6, with 10 bases aligning to TRBD1. CDR3 length: 15 amino acids. Germline V gene lookup returns CDR1 SGHVS and CDR2 FNYEAQ. V was pared by 5 bases and J by 2 bases, with 4 bases of the junction left unmatched. CDR3 sequence (DNA): TGTGCCAGCAGCCCGGGACAGGGGCTCACAGATACGCAGTATTTT. It translates to CASSPGQGLTDTQYF.

This rearrangement joins TRBV5-6 to TRBJ1-5, with D unclear. Per germline, CDR1 SGHDT and CDR2 YYEEEE. V lost 1 base, J lost 9 bases, and 11 bases lay in between. This CDR3 comprises 13 residues. This CDR3 is CASSLWSGGPQHF. The CDR3 region has the DNA TGTGCCAGCAGCTTGTGGAGCGGCGGGCCCCAGCATTTT.

V gene TRBV5-1 combines with J gene TRBJ1-1; perhaps TRBD1 as D (5 bases). V lost 1 base and J 5 bases, leaving 18 bases between the germline ends. The CDR3 consists of 16 residues. Germline V lookup: CDR1 SGHRS, CDR2 YFSETQ. The CDR3 sequence: CASSLRLGGVITEAFF. The CDR3 region has the DNA TGCGCCAGCAGCTTGAGACTTGGGGGGGTTATAACTGAAGCTTTCTTT.

The chain recombines TRBV19 with TRBJ1-5; 8 bases are a match to TRBD1. This CDR3 is 14 amino acids long. From germline, CDR1 is LNHDA and CDR2 SQIVND (reference sequence). The junction had 4 bases not matched to a gene; V was cut back by 2 bases and J by 7 bases. The CDR3 nucleotides are TGTGCCAGTAGTATACAGGGGGCCGGGCAGCCCCAGCATTTT. Amino acids: CASSIQGAGQPQHF. Based on the CDR3 plus reference TRBV19 and TRBJ1-5, the full variable domain is DGGITQSPKYLFRKEGQNVTLSCEQNLNHDAMYWYRQDPGQGLRLIYYSQIVNDFQKGDIAEGYSVSREKKESFPLTVTSAQKNPTAFYLCASSIQGAGQPQHFGDGTRLSIL.

This clone was counted only a few times. CDR3 in DNA: TGTGCCTTGAACCAAGGGACAGCCAACACTGAAGCTTTCTTT. Translated, it gives CALNQGTANTEAFF. This chain links TRBV30 with TRBJ1-1, with 7 bases fitting TRBD1. Looked up from germline, CDR1 is GTSNPN and CDR2 is SVGIG (reference sequence). V gave up 7 bases and J gave up 2 bases; unmatched junction bases: 10. CDR3 length: 14 amino acids.

The V and J genes are TRBV9 and TRBJ2-5, with 14 bases lining up with TRBD2. This CDR3 spans 18 amino acids. Germline loops: CDR1 SGDLS, CDR2 YYNGEE. The trim removed 0 bases at V and 1 base at J, leaving 5 bases unmatched. CDR3 protein: CASSVGLAGGLSQETQYF. The CDR3 nucleotides are TGTGCCAGCAGCGTAGGACTAGCGGGAGGGCTATCCCAAGAGACCCAGTACTTC.

V gene TRBV10-3 combines with J gene TRBJ2-7, with D possibly matching TRBD1 (6 bases). The CDR3 runs to 16 residues. V was clipped by 6 bases and J by 2 bases, with 20 bases between them. Germline CDR1 ENHRY, CDR2 SYGVKD. DNA for the CDR3: TGTGCCATCAGCCGAGGGGGTGGGGGAGCCCCCTACGAGCAGTACTTC. Its protein product is CAISRGGGGAPYEQYF.

The chain has TRBV11-2 and TRBJ2-1, with 8 bases aligning to TRBD2. This CDR3 contains 15 residues. Trimming removed 1 base from V and 6 bases from J; junction bases left unmatched: 5. CDR1 and CDR2 (germline): SGHAT, FQNNGV. CDR3 residues: CASSLGAGVFNEQFF. As DNA, the CDR3 is TGTGCCAGCAGCTTAGGAGCGGGAGTCTTCAATGAGCAGTTCTTC.

J is TRBJ2-5 and V is TRBV19; 8 bases match TRBD1. CDR1 and CDR2 (germline): LNHDA, SQIVND (reference sequence). V dropped 8 bases and J dropped 5; count of bases not matched to a gene: 7. This CDR3 has 13 residues. The CDR3 reads CASGTGPRETQYF. CDR3 bases: TGTGCCAGTGGGACAGGCCCCCGGGAGACCCAGTACTTC.

This clone occurred a few times. This sequence joins TRBV6-4 and TRBJ2-3; 8 bases fit TRBD2. V was pared by 11 bases and J by 3 bases, with 7 bases of the junction left unmatched. The CDR3 length is 13 residues. The germline V gene encodes CDR1 MRHNA and CDR2 SNTAGT. CDR3 bases: TGTGCCTCCCGGGAGGGGGAGACAGATACGCAGTATTTT. This translates into CASREGETDTQYF.

The genes are TRBV5-1 and TRBJ1-1; 10 nucleotides line up with TRBD1. Germline V gives CDR1 SGHRS, CDR2 YFSETQ. The CDR3 sequence is 17 residues long. V was clipped by 1 base and J by 4 bases; unmatched bases: 10. CDR3: CASSLHPPGQGITEAFF. The CDR3 DNA is TGCGCCAGCAGCTTGCACCCCCCGGGACAGGGGATCACTGAAGCTTTCTTT. The full variable domain, with the rest looked up from reference TRBV5-1 and TRBJ1-1, is KAGVTQTPRYLIKTRGQQVTLSCSPISGHRSVSWYQQTPGQGLQFLFEYFSETQRNKGNFPGRFSGRQFSNSRSEMNVSTLELGDSALYLCASSLHPPGQGITEAFFGQGTRLTVV.

This chain uses TRBV5-1 with TRBJ2-2; 7 nucleotides match TRBD1. With 0 bases clipped from V and 3 bases from J, the junction kept 2 bases outside the gene matches. The CDR3 has 15 amino acids. From germline, CDR1 is SGHRS and CDR2 YFSETQ. CDR3 loop: CASSLVGQYTGELFF. The CDR3 DNA reads TGCGCCAGCAGCTTGGTGGGACAGTACACCGGGGAGCTGTTTTTT.

The chain is built from TRBV5-6 and TRBJ1-5; D not certain. Germline values: CDR1 SGHDT, CDR2 YYEEEE. This CDR3 has 14 residues. Trimming shortened V by 0 bases and J by 1 base, and 5 bases separated the two germline ends. The CDR3 DNA reads as TGTGCCAGCAGCTTGGTTTCAAGCAATCAGCCCCAGCATTTT. It specifies CASSLVSSNQPQHF.

V and J are TRBV9 and TRBJ2-7, with 7 positions matching TRBD2. Germline V gene lookup returns CDR1 SGDLS and CDR2 YYNGEE. The CDR3 totals 14 residues. The V and J ends lost 0 bases and 7 bases, in that order; junction bases with no gene match: 7. The chain's CDR3 is CASSVGLAGWEQYF. CDR3 sequence (DNA): TGTGCCAGCAGCGTAGGACTAGCAGGATGGGAGCAGTACTTC. Complete variable domain (other parts from reference TRBV9 and TRBJ2-7): DSGVTQTPKHLITATGQRVTLRCSPRSGDLSVYWYQQSLDQGLQFLIQYYNGEERAKGNILERFSAQQFPDLHSELNLSSLELGDSALYFCASSVGLAGWEQYFGPGTRLTVT.

This sequence joins TRBV5-1 and TRBJ2-3; 7 nucleotides align to TRBD2. The germline gives CDR1 SGHRS, CDR2 YFSETQ. V trimming: 0 bases; J trimming: 7 bases; junction bases outside the gene matches: 11. The length of the CDR3 is 16 residues. CDR3 DNA sequence: TGCGCCAGCAGCTTGGCCGGACTAGTGGGCCAAAATACGCAGTATTTT. Translating it yields CASSLAGLVGQNTQYF.

The chain links TRBV2 to TRBJ2-1; 14 bases fit TRBD2. Germline V gene sequence: CDR1 SNHLY, CDR2 FYNNEI. Losses at the gene ends were 6 bases for V and 9 bases for J; bases not matched to a gene: 1. The CDR3 sequence is 13 residues long. CDR3 residues: CASRGLAGVEQFF. The CDR3 nucleotides read TGTGCCAGCAGGGGACTAGCGGGGGTTGAGCAGTTCTTC.

This rearrangement joins TRBV28 to TRBJ1-5, with unresolved D. Germline loops: CDR1 MDHEN, CDR2 SYDVKM. The CDR3 runs to 14 residues. The V gene lost 1 base and the J gene lost 3 bases, with 7 bases spanning the gap. The CDR3 coding sequence is TGTGCCAGCAGTTTATCCTCCGTCAATCAGCCCCAGCATTTT. It yields the protein CASSLSSVNQPQHF.

The rearrangement joins TRBV19 to TRBJ1-1, with 9 bases identical to TRBD1. Germline V CDR1 and CDR2: LNHDA, SQIVND (reference sequence). The CDR3 loop spans 14 amino acids. V shed 7 bases and J 5 bases; nucleotides not matched to a gene: 8. This chain's CDR3 is CASTITGGWTEAFF. The CDR3 DNA sequence: TGTGCCAGTACCATAACAGGGGGCTGGACTGAAGCTTTCTTT.

The gene calls are TRBV20-1 and TRBJ1-1; the D is unclear. Germline V gene lookup returns CDR1 DFQATT and CDR2 SNEGSKA (reference sequence). V dropped 8 bases and J dropped 13 bases, with 20 bases sitting between them. This CDR3 contains 11 residues. The CDR3 DNA is TGCAGTCCCTTGGCCGGGAGACGCGGTTTCTTT. It yields the protein CSPLAGRRGFF.